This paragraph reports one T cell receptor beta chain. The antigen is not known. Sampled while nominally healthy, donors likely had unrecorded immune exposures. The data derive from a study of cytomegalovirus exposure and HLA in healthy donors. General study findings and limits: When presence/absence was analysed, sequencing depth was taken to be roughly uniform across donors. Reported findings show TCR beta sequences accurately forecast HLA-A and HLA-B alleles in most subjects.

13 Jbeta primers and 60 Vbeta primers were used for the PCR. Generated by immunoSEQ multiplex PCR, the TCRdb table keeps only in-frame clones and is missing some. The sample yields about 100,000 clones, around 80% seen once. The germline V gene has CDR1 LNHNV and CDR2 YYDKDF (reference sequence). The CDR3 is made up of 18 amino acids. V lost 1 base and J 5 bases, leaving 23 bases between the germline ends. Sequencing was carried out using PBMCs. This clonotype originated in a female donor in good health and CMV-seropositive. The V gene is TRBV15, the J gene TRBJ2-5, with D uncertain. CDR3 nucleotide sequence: TGTGCCACCAGCAGAGCCCCCATCCTGACTGGCCGCCGGGAGACCCAGTACTTC. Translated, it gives CATSRAPILTGRRETQYF.